This T cell receptor beta chain stems from a study of a mutant IDH1 vaccine in newly diagnosed glioma. About the study: Vaccination started 4-6 weeks after radiotherapy alone, or with temozolomide cycles. It was radiotherapy, temozolomide, or both that patients received previously, with most receiving both.

Only in-frame clones appear in the TCRdb table, and some are missing; sequencing was by immunoSEQ multiplex PCR. The sample comprises about 36,000 clones, roughly 80% of which are singletons, and over 12% rests with the top ten. For this clone: The antigen is unknown.

General study results and limits: The authors found pseudoprogression apparently unrelated to changes in top peripheral T cell clonotypes.

The time point denotes: week 11, during vaccination. The content of each vaccine dose was 300 ug of mutant IDH1 20-mer peptide, and topical imiquimod accompanied it. The CDR3 consists of 10 residues. Per germline, CDR1 MNHNS and CDR2 SASEGT. V was shortened by 8 bases and J by 7 bases, with 8 bases between the two germline ends. The input for sequencing was peripheral blood mononuclear cells (PBMCs), taken from a glioma patient whose treatment included an IDH1 peptide vaccine. The chain uses TRBV6-1 and TRBJ1-1; D unresolved. The TCR comes from a woman aged 25 to 39 with glioma. Some clones in this sample may be carry-over from other donors' samples. Here the CDR3 reads CASVPNEAFF. CDR3 bases: TGTGCCAGCGTGCCCAATGAAGCTTTCTTT.